This T cell receptor (beta chain) was documented in a study of neurological immune-mediated disorders. Points from the study as a whole: HTLV-1-associated myelopathy showed the most TCR clonal expansion; multiple sclerosis the least, below healthy controls.

Unsorted libraries came from 2 million PBMCs stored at -80 °C. cDNA was made by 5'RACE with 10-nucleotide random UMIs. TCRdb reanalysed the 5' RACE reads using MiXCR and keeps one entry per CDR3 protein. This sample has 90,000 to 150,000 distinct CDR3 sequences, with 3.2% found just once. This clonotype was counted at least ten times. No antigen is known for it. The sample comprised PBMCs. The source is a woman in her twenties or thirties with multiple sclerosis.

The CDR3 nucleotides read TGTGCCAGCGGAACGTCTGGGGCCAACGTCCTGACTTTC. Translated, it gives CASGTSGANVLTF. V and J are TRBV7-2 and TRBJ2-6, with no clear D. Germline assignment: CDR1 SGHTA and CDR2 FQGNSA. The CDR3 covers 13 residues. The germline V and J ends were trimmed by 8 bases and 1 base, with 6 bases remaining between them.